These 10 T cell receptor beta chains came from one sample sequenced in a study of cytomegalovirus exposure and HLA in healthy donors. It was with 60 Vbeta and 13 Jbeta primers that the PCR ran. Repertoires were generated with immunoSEQ multiplex PCR, while TCRdb's copy carries only in-frame clones and drops some. The table shows just over 150,000 clones, with 80% to 85% occurring only once. Sequenced sample: PBMCs. All receptors derive from a man in his late teens or twenties in good health and CMV-seronegative.

Here the CDR3 reads CASSFAGGLGYEQYF. Here the CDR3 DNA reads TGCGCCAGCAGCTTTGCAGGGGGGCTTGGTTACGAGCAGTACTTC. The chain joins TRBV5-1 to TRBJ2-5; D is perhaps TRBD1 (7 bases). The J call may be mistaken, given a closer DNA end match to TRBJ2-7. Germline values: CDR1 SGHRS, CDR2 YFSETQ. The length of the CDR3 is 15 residues.

The genes are TRBV18 and TRBJ2-1; 9 nucleotides align to TRBD1. The junction had 7 bases not matched to a gene; V was cut back by 3 bases and J by 7 bases. Germline lookup yields CDR1 KGHSH and CDR2 LQKENI. The CDR3 is 15 amino acids. The DNA for the CDR3 is TGTGCCAGCTCACCGCCGGGACAGGGCTTTAATGAGCAGTTCTTC. Translated, it gives CASSPPGQGFNEQFF.

This chain joins TRBV6-5 and TRBJ2-5; tentatively, D is TRBD1 (5 bases). The J call could be wrong; TRBJ2-7 is a better fit for the DNA end. The CDR3 runs 16 residues. Germline V lookup: CDR1 MNHEY, CDR2 SVGAGI. CDR3 amino acids: CASSYFQGPNSYEQYF. The CDR3, as DNA: TGTGCCAGCAGTTACTTCCAGGGTCCTAACTCTTACGAGCAGTACTTC.

The J gene is TRBJ1-2, the V gene TRBV9; D might be TRBD1 (6 bases). Trimming left V 3 bases short and J 0 bases short, with 9 bases between. From germline, CDR1 is SGDLS and CDR2 YYNGEE. This CDR3 comprises 14 residues. This CDR3 is CASSDRTANYGYTF. CDR3 DNA sequence: TGTGCCAGCAGCGACCGGACAGCTAACTATGGCTACACCTTC.

The V call is TRBV7-2, the J call TRBJ1-2; 7 nucleotides align to TRBD1. This CDR3 comprises 13 residues. Unmatched junction bases numbered 5, after V lost 4 bases and J lost 6 bases. Germline assignment: CDR1 SGHTA and CDR2 FQGNSA. The CDR3 region is CASSSLDRDGYTF. CDR3 bases: TGTGCCAGCAGCTCCCTTGACAGGGATGGCTACACCTTC.

The chain recombines TRBV4-1 with TRBJ2-7, with a tentative D call TRBD2 (6 bases). V dropped 3 bases and J dropped 4 bases, with 16 bases sitting between them. Germline-derived CDR1 and CDR2 are MGHRA and YSYEKL. The CDR3 consists of 15 residues. This chain's CDR3 is CASSHLRGTGYEQYF. CDR3 nucleotide sequence: TGCGCCAGCAGCCACCTGCGGGGAACTGGGTACGAGCAGTACTTC.

The chain recombines TRBV7-9 with TRBJ2-2; D possibly corresponds to TRBD2 (5 bases). The V gene lost 5 bases and the J gene lost 6 bases, with 10 bases spanning the gap. CDR1 and CDR2 (germline): SEHNR, FQNEAQ (reference sequence). This CDR3 has 13 residues. The CDR3 region is CASSPRGSGELFF. Here the CDR3 DNA reads TGTGCCAGCAGCCCTAGAGGGTCCGGGGAGCTGTTTTTT.

The CDR3 sequence: CASRTSGRANEQFF. The CDR3 coding sequence is TGTGCCAGCAGGACTAGCGGGAGGGCAAATGAGCAGTTCTTC. The J gene is TRBJ2-1, the V gene TRBV6-1, with 14 positions matching TRBD2. Trimming cost V 6 bases and J 7 bases; bases outside gene matches: 2. This CDR3 region has 14 residues. The germline CDR1 and CDR2 sequences are MNHNS and SASEGT.

The chain is built from TRBV5-1 and TRBJ2-5; the match to TRBD2 covers 12 bases. In germline, CDR1 is SGHRS, CDR2 YFSETQ. The CDR3 runs to 14 residues. J was trimmed by 4 bases and V by 3 bases; bases with no gene match: 1. CDR3: CASSSGLAGETQYF. CDR3 nucleotide sequence: TGCGCCAGCAGCTCGGGACTAGCGGGAGAGACCCAGTACTTC.

This rearrangement joins TRBV9 to TRBJ2-7; 7 bases match TRBD2. This CDR3 is built from 16 residues. Germline V CDR1 and CDR2: SGDLS, YYNGEE. With 3 bases clipped from V and 1 base from J, the junction kept 10 bases outside the gene matches. CDR3 sequence reads: CASSASGRVPSYEQYF. The CDR3 DNA reads as TGTGCCAGCAGCGCCTCTGGGAGGGTTCCTTCCTACGAGCAGTACTTC.